The 22 T cell receptor beta chains given below trace back to one sample, sequenced in a study of T-cell reconstitution after alpha-beta-depleted transplantation in children. It was with unique molecular identifiers that the TCRbeta library was prepared. TCRdb called the PCR reads again in MiXCR, with one record for every CDR3 protein. The table records hundreds of thousands of distinct CDR3 sequences, over 10% of them present only once. The sample was PBMCs, mostly from graft donor cells, taken 360 days after TCRalphabeta/CD19-depleted stem cell transplant. These TCRs come from a male patient between 10 and 17 years old who had a stem cell transplant for acute myeloid leukemia, so the T cells may come from the graft donor.

This clonotype was recorded at least ten times. The rearrangement joins TRBV12-3 or TRBV12-4 to TRBJ2-2; D call uncertain. This CDR3 is built from 12 residues. V shed 3 bases and J shed 6 bases, with 5 bases lying between them. The CDR3 DNA is TGTGCCAGCAGTTTCTGGGCCGGGGAGCTGTTTTTT. This gives the protein CASSFWAGELFF.

This clonotype has just a few counts. The V and J genes are TRBV29-1 and TRBJ1-1; D is ambiguous. The CDR3 loop spans 14 amino acids. V lost 0 bases, J lost 7 bases, and 15 bases lay in between. The germline gives CDR1 SQVTM, CDR2 ANQGSEA. The chain's CDR3 is CSVEDRFGILEAFF. The CDR3 DNA reads as TGCAGCGTTGAAGATCGCTTTGGGATCCTTGAAGCTTTCTTT.

The chain uses TRBV7-6 and TRBJ2-5; 7 positions match TRBD2. The V gene's germline CDR1 is SGHVS and CDR2 FNYEAQ. J was trimmed by 1 base and V by 1 base; bases with no gene match: 15. CDR3 length equals 19 residues. CDR3 in amino acids: CASSLVTAFSGGSQETQYF. DNA for the CDR3: TGTGCCAGCAGCTTAGTTACGGCCTTCTCGGGAGGAAGCCAAGAGACCCAGTACTTC.

This rearrangement joins TRBV5-8 to TRBJ2-7; D may be TRBD1 (6 bases). The germline V gene encodes CDR1 SGHTS and CDR2 YDEGEE. Trimming left V 0 bases short and J 4 bases short, with 14 bases between. This CDR3 has 15 amino acids. As DNA, the CDR3 is TGTGCCAGCAGCTTGGCCCTAGGGACATCTTACGAGCAGTACTTC. Encoded protein: CASSLALGTSYEQYF.

J is TRBJ2-5 and V is TRBV21-1; whether TRBD1, the table's D call, matches the DNA was not checked. TRBV21-1 is a pseudogene. The CDR3 sequence is 15 residues long. The CDR3 protein is CASSAQGQNGETQYF. The CDR3 DNA reads as TGTGCCAGCAGCGCCCAGGGACAGAATGGGGAGACCCAGTACTTC.

This clonotype was seen many times. The V gene is TRBV6-1, the J gene TRBJ2-5; 11 bases are a match to TRBD2. Germline assignment: CDR1 MNHNS and CDR2 SASEGT. V trimming: 7 bases; J trimming: 5 bases; junction bases outside the gene matches: 9. This CDR3 comprises 15 residues. This chain's CDR3 is CASTKGLAVSETQYF. The CDR3 DNA follows: TGTGCCAGCACCAAGGGACTAGCGGTATCGGAGACCCAGTACTTC.

This clonotype was recorded a few times. CDR3 residues: CSVPRGGKDTQYF. CDR3 nucleotide sequence: TGCAGCGTGCCCAGGGGGGGAAAGGATACGCAGTATTTT. V gene TRBV29-1 combines with J gene TRBJ2-3; D is tentatively TRBD1 or TRBD2 (7 bases each). Germline-derived CDR1 and CDR2 are SQVTM and ANQGSEA. Trimming took 6 bases from V and 6 from J, leaving 16 bases between them. The CDR3 consists of 13 residues.

This clonotype was observed a few times. The V call is TRBV28, the J call TRBJ1-5; D perhaps matches TRBD1 (6 bases). The CDR3 loop spans 17 amino acids. CDR1 is MDHEN and CDR2 is SYDVKM in the germline V gene. With 3 bases removed from V and 4 bases from J, the gap between germline ends came to 19 bases. The CDR3, as DNA: TGTGCCAGCAGTTTCCGGGGGGCAGGACCTCAAAATCAGCCCCAGCATTTT. Its translation is CASSFRGAGPQNQPQHF.

This clonotype was counted a few times. The V call is TRBV4-3, the J call TRBJ2-7; weak D call: TRBD2 (6 bases). The V gene's germline CDR1 is LGHNA and CDR2 YSLEER. The CDR3 has 17 residues. V dropped 3 bases and J dropped 0 bases, with 18 bases sitting between them. The CDR3 spells CASSHHLGGGVSYEQYF. In nucleotides, the CDR3 is TGCGCCAGCAGCCATCACCTCGGCGGAGGGGTCTCCTACGAGCAGTACTTC.

This clonotype has more than one count but fewer than ten. The rearrangement links TRBV12-3 or TRBV12-4 to TRBJ2-1; 8 bases are a match to TRBD1. The CDR3 loop spans 17 amino acids. The junction had 11 bases not matched to a gene; V was cut back by 6 bases and J by 1 base. The CDR3 loop reads CASSRPRTGRSYNEQFF. The CDR3 DNA is TGTGCCAGCAGCCGACCGAGGACAGGGAGATCCTACAATGAGCAGTTCTTC.

This clonotype has only a few counts. The chain carries TRBV7-6 and TRBJ2-3; TRBD2 aligns across 8 bases. The germline V gene has CDR1 SGHVS and CDR2 FNYEAQ. The V and J ends lost 3 bases and 1 base, in that order; junction bases with no gene match: 6. The CDR3 length is 16 residues. This CDR3 reads CASSLGTSWRTDTQYF. The CDR3 DNA follows: TGTGCCAGCAGCTTGGGGACTAGTTGGCGCACAGATACGCAGTATTTT.

This clonotype was seen repeatedly, ten times or more. Written as DNA, the CDR3 is TGTGCCAGCAGTTATCGGGGGAGACTAGCGTTCTACAATGAGCAGTTCTTC. Translated: CASSYRGRLAFYNEQFF. This rearrangement joins TRBV27 to TRBJ2-1; 8 nucleotides line up with TRBD2. Unmatched junction bases numbered 11, after V lost 4 bases and J lost 3 bases. CDR3 length: 17 residues. CDR1 MNHEY and CDR2 SMNVEV come from the germline V gene (reference sequence).

The table lists this clonotype with a few counts. The chain carries TRBV20-1 and TRBJ2-2, with D hard to call. This CDR3 region has 15 residues. The germline gives CDR1 DFQATT, CDR2 SNEGSKA (reference sequence). Trimming removed 0 bases from V and 1 base from J, with 9 bases in between. The CDR3 spells CSARDPRQNTGELFF. For the CDR3, the DNA is TGCAGTGCTAGAGATCCTCGTCAGAACACCGGGGAGCTGTTTTTT.

The V gene is TRBV7-2, the J gene TRBJ2-7, with TRBD2 matching over 9 bases. This CDR3 has 17 amino acids. With 5 bases clipped from V and 6 bases from J, the junction kept 17 bases outside the gene matches. The germline CDR1 and CDR2 sequences are SGHTA and FQGNSA. The CDR3 sequence: CASSTLVKAGGMVEQYF. The CDR3 DNA reads as TGTGCCAGCAGCACCCTAGTCAAGGCGGGAGGGATGGTCGAGCAGTACTTC.

V gene TRBV18 combines with J gene TRBJ2-3; D is uncertain. CDR3 size: 16 residues. With 0 bases removed from V and 4 bases from J, the gap between germline ends came to 14 bases. CDR1 and CDR2 (germline): KGHSH, LQKENI. DNA of the CDR3: TGTGCCAGCTCACCACCCGGATTTGGGAATGCAGATACGCAGTATTTT. It translates to CASSPPGFGNADTQYF. Based on the CDR3 plus reference TRBV18 and TRBJ2-3, the full variable domain is NAGVMQNPRHLVRRRGQEARLRCSPMKGHSHVYWYRQLPEEGLKFMVYLQKENIIDESGMPKERFSAEFPKEGPSILRIQQVVRGDSAAYFCASSPPGFGNADTQYFGPGTRLTVL.

This clonotype was seen more than once but under ten times. The chain has TRBV7-3 and TRBJ2-3, with 8 bases identical to TRBD2. Trimming took 5 bases from V and 1 from J; bases not matched to a gene: 8. The germline gives CDR1 SGHTA, CDR2 FQGTGA. The CDR3 contains 16 residues. CDR3 in DNA: TGTGCCAGCAGCCCGAGCGGGGGCTCGGGCACAGATACGCAGTATTTT. This sequence encodes CASSPSGGSGTDTQYF. Full variable domain (outside the CDR3, taken from reference TRBV7-3 and TRBJ2-3): GAGVSQTPSNKVTEKGKYVELRCDPISGHTALYWYRQSLGQGPEFLIYFQGTGAADDSGLPNDRFFAVRPEGSVSTLKIQRTERGDSAVYLCASSPSGGSGTDTQYFGPGTRLTVL.

The table lists this clonotype with many counts. The chain carries TRBV7-8 and TRBJ2-7; D assignment may be TRBD1 or TRBD2 (5 bases each). The CDR3 has 16 residues. Looked up from germline, CDR1 is SGHVS and CDR2 is FQNEAQ. V dropped 5 bases and J dropped 0 bases, with 17 bases sitting between them. The CDR3 bases are TGTGCCAGCAGCCCCTCTCCGGGACGTAGCTCCTACGAGCAGTACTTC. As protein: CASSPSPGRSSYEQYF.

This clonotype was counted a few times. This chain uses TRBV10-3 with TRBJ1-6; TRBD1 might be the D (6 bases). This CDR3 has 15 amino acids. Germline V gene data show CDR1 as ENHRY and CDR2 as SYGVKD. Trimming left V 4 bases short and J 7 bases short, with 14 bases between. This chain's CDR3 is CAISANREGNSPLHF. Here the CDR3 DNA reads TGTGCCATCAGTGCAAACAGGGAGGGAAATTCACCCCTCCACTTT.

This clonotype was recorded a few times. The V gene is TRBV29-1, the J gene TRBJ1-2; D gene uncertain. The V end was cut by 2 bases, the J end by 2 bases, with 12 bases between. Germline V lookup: CDR1 SQVTM, CDR2 ANQGSEA. The CDR3 covers 14 residues. The CDR3 sequence is CSVEKGSVNYGYTF. CDR3 nucleotide sequence: TGCAGCGTTGAAAAGGGTTCAGTCAACTATGGCTACACCTTC.

The V and J genes are TRBV7-3 and TRBJ2-1; TRBD1 is a possible D gene (6 bases). The germline CDR1 and CDR2 sequences are SGHTA and FQGTGA. This CDR3 contains 16 residues. Trimming removed 5 bases from V and 7 bases from J, with 21 bases in between. The CDR3 DNA is TGTGCCAGCAGCCCCAACAACTTCGACAGGAGGAATGAGCAGTTCTTC. It translates to CASSPNNFDRRNEQFF. The full variable domain, in which reference TRBV7-3 and TRBJ2-1 provide the parts outside the CDR3, is GAGVSQTPSNKVTEKGKYVELRCDPISGHTALYWYRQSLGQGPEFLIYFQGTGAADDSGLPNDRFFAVRPEGSVSTLKIQRTERGDSAVYLCASSPNNFDRRNEQFFGPGTRLTVL.

This clonotype occurred a few times. This chain connects TRBV5-1 to TRBJ2-1; D gene ambiguous. V dropped 9 bases and J dropped 0 bases, with 13 bases sitting between them. The CDR3 sequence is 14 residues long. Germline assignment: CDR1 SGHRS and CDR2 YFSETQ. The CDR3 bases are TGCGCCACCACCTTTGACAACTCCTACAATGAGCAGTTCTTC. It encodes CATTFDNSYNEQFF.

The rearrangement links TRBV10-3 to TRBJ2-3; 8 nucleotides match TRBD1. V was clipped by 7 bases and J by 6 bases; unmatched bases: 12. Germline V lookup: CDR1 ENHRY, CDR2 SYGVKD. The CDR3 has 15 residues. This CDR3 reads CAIKTDRAGFDTQYF. CDR3 DNA sequence: TGTGCCATCAAAACGGACAGGGCAGGATTCGATACGCAGTATTTT.